This TCR beta chain emerged from a study of CD8+CD57+ T cells in acquired aplastic anemia. Study-level points and caveats: Patients and controls had in common around 29 CD8+ CDR3 sequences.

Profiling of TCR beta VDJ combinations and CDR3 sequences used genomic DNA as template. TCRdb recomputed calls from the reads with MiXCR, one row per CDR3 protein. The sample includes under 75,000 distinct CDR3 sequences, roughly half seen only once; the top ten take around 8%. About this clonotype: Its antigen is currently unknown. At one boundary the junction diverges from the germline segment, which might be a read error.

The CDR3 extends over 12 amino acids. Germline V gene sequence: CDR1 SQVTM, CDR2 ANQGSEA. The sample comprised sorted CD4+, CD8+, or CD8+CD57+ T cells (not recorded which) from PBMCs. The receptor comes from a human donor in good health, serving as a control. The rearrangement uses TRBV29-1 and TRBJ1-1; D may be TRBD1 (5 bases). CDR3 protein: CSVEDGGFEALF. The DNA for the CDR3 is TGCAGCGTCGAAGATGGGGGTTTTGAAGCTCTCTTT.